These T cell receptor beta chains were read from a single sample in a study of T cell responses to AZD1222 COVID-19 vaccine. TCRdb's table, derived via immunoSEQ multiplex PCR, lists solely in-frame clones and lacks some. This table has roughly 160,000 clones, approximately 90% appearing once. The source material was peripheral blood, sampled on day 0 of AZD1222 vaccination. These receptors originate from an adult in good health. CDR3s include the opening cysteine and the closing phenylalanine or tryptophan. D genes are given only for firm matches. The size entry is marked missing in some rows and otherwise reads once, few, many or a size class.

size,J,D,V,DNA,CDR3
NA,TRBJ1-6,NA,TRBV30,TGTGCCTGGAGTGTACTCGGACAGTTTGGATCACCCCTCCACTTT,CAWSVLGQFGSPLHF
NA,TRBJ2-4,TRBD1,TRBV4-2,TGTGCCAGCAGCCAAGATGGACCGGGACAGGGGATCGTAGCCAAAAACATTCAGTACTTC,CASSQDGPGQGIVAKNIQYF
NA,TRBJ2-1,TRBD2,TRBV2,TGTGCCAGCAGTGTTCGAGCGGGGGGCCCCCACAATGAGCAGTTCTTC,CASSVRAGGPHNEQFF
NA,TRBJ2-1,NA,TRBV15,TGTGCCACCAGCATCGCGACAGCCTTAATTGAGAATGAGCAGTTCTTC,CATSIATALIENEQFF
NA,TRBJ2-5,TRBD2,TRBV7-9,TGTGCCAGCAGCTCCTGGGCGGGGGGCGAAGAGACCCAGTACTTC,CASSSWAGGEETQYF
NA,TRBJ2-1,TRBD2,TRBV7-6,TGTGCCAGCAGCTTAGGTAGCGGGGGTTTCTACAATGAGCAGTTCTTC,CASSLGSGGFYNEQFF
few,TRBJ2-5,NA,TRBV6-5,TGTGCCAGCAGTTACGGCGGGCGGGAGACCCAGTACTTC,CASSYGGRETQYF
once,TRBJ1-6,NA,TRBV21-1,TGTGCCAGCAGACCCTCGCGGGCCTGCCACTCCTATAATTCACCCCTCCACTTT,CASRPSRACHSYNSPLHF
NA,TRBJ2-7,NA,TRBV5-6,TGTGCCAGCAGCTTAGGCATCTCCTACGAGCAGTACTTC,CASSLGISYEQYF
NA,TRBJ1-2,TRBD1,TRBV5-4,TGTGCCAGCAGCAGAGACAGGGGTTATGGCTACACCTTC,CASSRDRGYGYTF
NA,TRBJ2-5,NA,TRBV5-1,TGCGCCAGCAGCCCGGACAGTCGAGAGACCCAGTACTTC,CASSPDSRETQYF
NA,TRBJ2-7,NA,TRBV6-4,TGTGCCAGCAGTGCCGGTATACAGGAGCAGTACTTC,CASSAGIQEQYF
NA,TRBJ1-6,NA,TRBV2,TGTGCCAGCAGTCAGAATAATTCACCCCTCCACTTT,CASSQNNSPLHF
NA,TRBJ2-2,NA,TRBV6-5,TGTGCCAGCAGTTTTCCGGGGGCTGGCACCGGGGAGCTGTTTTTT,CASSFPGAGTGELFF
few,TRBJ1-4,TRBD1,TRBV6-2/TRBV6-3,TGTGCCAGCAGTTACGGGACAGGGTCGGAAAAACTGTTTTTT,CASSYGTGSEKLFF
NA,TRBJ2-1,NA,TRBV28,TGTGCCAGCAGAGGGGGGCTTCTTTACAATGAGCAGTTCTTC,CASRGGLLYNEQFF
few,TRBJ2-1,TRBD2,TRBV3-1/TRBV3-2,TGTGCCAGCAGCCACTCAAAGCGGGGGGGCCTCTCGAGTGAGCAGTTCTTC,CASSHSKRGGLSSEQFF
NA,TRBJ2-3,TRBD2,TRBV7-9,TGTGCCAGCAGCTTAGCTAGCGGGGTGATCACAGATACGCAGTATTTT,CASSLASGVITDTQYF
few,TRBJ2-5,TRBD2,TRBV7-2,TGTGCCAGCAGCTTAGGGGGACTAGCAAACCAAGAGACCCAGTACTTC,CASSLGGLANQETQYF
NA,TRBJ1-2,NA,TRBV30,TGTGCCTGGCTTCACAGAGGTAAGAGGAATGGCTACACCTTC,CAWLHRGKRNGYTF
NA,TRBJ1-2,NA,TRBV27,TGTGCCAGCAACCCGACAGGTACTAACTATGGCTACACCTTC,CASNPTGTNYGYTF
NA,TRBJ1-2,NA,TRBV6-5,TGTGCCAGCAGTCTCACCGAGTTCGGCTATGGCTACACCTTC,CASSLTEFGYGYTF
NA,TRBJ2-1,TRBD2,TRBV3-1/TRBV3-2,TGTGCCAGCAGCCAAACCGCGGGGGGGACGGCTGAGCAGTTCTTC,CASSQTAGGTAEQFF
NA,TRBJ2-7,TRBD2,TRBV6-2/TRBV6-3,TGTGCCAGCAGTCGTTCCGGGACTAGCGGCGAGCAGTACTTC,CASSRSGTSGEQYF
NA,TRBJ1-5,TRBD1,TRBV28,TGTGCCAGCAGAGGGGCTGACAGGGTTGAGCCCCAGCATTTT,CASRGADRVEPQHF
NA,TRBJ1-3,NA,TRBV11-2,TGTGCCAGCAGCTCAGGAAACACCATATATTTT,CASSSGNTIYF
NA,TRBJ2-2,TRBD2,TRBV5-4,TGTGCCAGCAGCCCAGGACTAGCGGTTAACACCGGGGAGCTGTTTTTT,CASSPGLAVNTGELFF
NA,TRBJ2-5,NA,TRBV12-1,TGTGCCAGCACCACTATTCGACAAGGGATGCAGGAGACCCAGTACTTC,CASTTIRQGMQETQYF
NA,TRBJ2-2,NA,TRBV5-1,TGCGCCAGCAGCCCCTTCGAGAGCACCGGGGAGCTGTTTTTT,CASSPFESTGELFF
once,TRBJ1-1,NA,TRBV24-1,TGTGCCACCAGTGATTCTAAGAACACTGAAGCTTTCTTT,CATSDSKNTEAFF
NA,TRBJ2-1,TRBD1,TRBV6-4,TGTGCCAGCAGTGTCAAGGGGACAGCGAATGAGCAGTTCTTC,CASSVKGTANEQFF
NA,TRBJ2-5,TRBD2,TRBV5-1,TGCGCCAGCAGCTTGGCCAATCTAGCGGGGACCGAGACCCAGTACTTC,CASSLANLAGTETQYF
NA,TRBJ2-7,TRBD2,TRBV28,TGTGCCAGCAGTGGGAGACGACTAGCGCGCGAGCAGTACTTC,CASSGRRLAREQYF
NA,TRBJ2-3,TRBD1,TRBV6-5,TGTGCCAGCAGTCTACTAGGGACAGGCCGAGATACGCAGTATTTT,CASSLLGTGRDTQYF